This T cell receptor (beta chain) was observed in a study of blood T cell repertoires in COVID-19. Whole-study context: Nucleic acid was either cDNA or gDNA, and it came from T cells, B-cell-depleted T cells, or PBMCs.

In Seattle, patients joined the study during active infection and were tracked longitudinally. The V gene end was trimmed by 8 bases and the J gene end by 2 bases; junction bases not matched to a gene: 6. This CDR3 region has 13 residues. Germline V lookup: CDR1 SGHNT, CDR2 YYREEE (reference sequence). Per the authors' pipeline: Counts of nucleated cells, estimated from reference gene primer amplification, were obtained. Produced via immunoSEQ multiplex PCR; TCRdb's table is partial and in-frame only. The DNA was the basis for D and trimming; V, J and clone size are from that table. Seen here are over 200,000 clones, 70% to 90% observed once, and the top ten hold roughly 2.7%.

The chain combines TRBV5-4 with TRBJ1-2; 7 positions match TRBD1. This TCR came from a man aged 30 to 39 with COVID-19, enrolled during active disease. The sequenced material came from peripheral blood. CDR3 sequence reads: CARNLDRNYGYTF. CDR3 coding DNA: TGTGCCAGGAACTTGGACAGGAACTATGGCTACACCTTC.